This entry describes one T cell receptor beta chain. V shed 3 bases and J shed 3 bases, with 8 bases lying between them. The CDR3 is 13 residues long. The sample is drawn from a study of blood T cell repertoires in COVID-19. Study at large: Acute and convalescent COVID-19 specimens originated in the United States, Italy and Spain.

Using immunoSEQ multiplex PCR, the repertoire was profiled, and TCRdb retains in-frame clones only, with some absent. The profile shows 150,000 to 200,000 clones, roughly 90% of them singletons. This clonotype originated in a woman aged 55-69 years with COVID-19, enrolled during active disease. V usage is TRBV12-3 or TRBV12-4 and J usage is TRBJ1-1; perhaps TRBD1 as D (5 bases). The sequenced sample was peripheral blood. The CDR3 region has the DNA TGTGCCAGCAGTTTTGACAGCTACACTGAAGCTTTCTTT. It specifies CASSFDSYTEAFF.